This TCR beta chain was profiled in a study of early stage breast cancer tumors. Overall study context: Most invasive tumors, twelve of 16, were ER+/PR+/HER2-. Findings and limits, study-wide: Comparing each tissue with blood distinguished tumor from normal in about 90% of the 16 patients. Functional markers like CD4, CD8 and FOXP3 were missed in bulk sequencing.

On this clone itself: Its matching antigen is unknown.

Trimming pared 5 bases from V and 6 bases from J, leaving 17 bases between. This CDR3 is 15 amino acids long. CDR1 is LNHDA and CDR2 is SQIVND in the germline V gene (reference sequence). Blood replicates held 0.5 ug DNA, tumor or normal breast approximately 1.5 ug, two each. Assay: immunoSEQ multiplex PCR; the TCRdb copy retains only in-frame clones and omits some. The repertoire has over 45,000 clones, 65% to 90% of them found once; the top ten carry more than 1.1%. The chain couples TRBV19 to TRBJ2-1, with TRBD2 as a possible D gene (5 bases). Sequencing was performed on blood. This receptor was taken from a person between 50 and 60 years old with breast cancer. CDR3 protein: CASSFVSAVGNEQFF. DNA of the CDR3: TGTGCCAGTAGTTTCGTTAGCGCTGTGGGCAATGAGCAGTTCTTC.